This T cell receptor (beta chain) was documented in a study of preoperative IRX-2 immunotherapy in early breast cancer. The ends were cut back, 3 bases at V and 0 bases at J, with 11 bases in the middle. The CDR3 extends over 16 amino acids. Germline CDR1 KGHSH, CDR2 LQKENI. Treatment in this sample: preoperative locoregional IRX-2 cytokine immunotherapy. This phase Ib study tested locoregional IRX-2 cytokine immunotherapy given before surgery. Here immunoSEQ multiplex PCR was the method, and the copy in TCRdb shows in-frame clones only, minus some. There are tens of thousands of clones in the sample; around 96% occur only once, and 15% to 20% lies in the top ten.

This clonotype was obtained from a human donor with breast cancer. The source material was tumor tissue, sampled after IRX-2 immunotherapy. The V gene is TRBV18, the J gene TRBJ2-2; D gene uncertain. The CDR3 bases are TGTGCCAGCTCACCGACCCACCTGACGAACACCGGGGAGCTGTTTTTT. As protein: CASSPTHLTNTGELFF.